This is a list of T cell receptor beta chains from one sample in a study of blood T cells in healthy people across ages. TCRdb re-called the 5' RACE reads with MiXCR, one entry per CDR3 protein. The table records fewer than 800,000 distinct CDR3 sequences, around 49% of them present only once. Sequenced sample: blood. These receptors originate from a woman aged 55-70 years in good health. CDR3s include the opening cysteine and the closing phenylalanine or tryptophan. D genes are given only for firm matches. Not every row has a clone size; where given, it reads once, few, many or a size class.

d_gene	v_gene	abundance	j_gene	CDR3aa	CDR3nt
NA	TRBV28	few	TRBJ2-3	CASTGPYTDTQYF	TGTGCCAGCACAGGACCCTACACAGATACGCAGTATTTT
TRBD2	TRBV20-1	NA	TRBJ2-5	CSQWEGSYNEQYF	TGCAGTCAGTGGGAGGGTTCCTACAATGAGCAGTACTTC
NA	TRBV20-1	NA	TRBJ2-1	CSAKAAGKHYNEQFF	TGCAGTGCTAAGGCGGCGGGGAAACATTACAATGAGCAGTTCTTC
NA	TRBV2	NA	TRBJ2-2	CASRDKLNTGELFF	TGTGCCAGCAGGGACAAGTTGAACACCGGGGAGCTGTTTTTT
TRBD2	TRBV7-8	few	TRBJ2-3	CASSSNGLAVNTDTQYF	TGTGCCAGCAGCTCCAACGGACTAGCGGTAAACACAGATACGCAGTATTTT
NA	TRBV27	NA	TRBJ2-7	CASSVTPEGSIEQYF	TGTGCCAGCAGTGTAACCCCGGAAGGGTCTATCGAGCAGTACTTC
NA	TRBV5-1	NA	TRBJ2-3	CASSSTWGGGTDTQYF	TGCGCCAGCAGCTCGACTTGGGGGGGCGGTACAGATACGCAGTATTTT
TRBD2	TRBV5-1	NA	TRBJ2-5	CASSLTSGSFDEQYF	TGCGCCAGCAGCTTGACTAGCGGGAGCTTCGATGAGCAGTACTTC
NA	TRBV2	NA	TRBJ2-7	CASSERGSSEQYF	TGTGCCAGCAGTGAAAGGGGCTCTTCCGAGCAGTACTTC
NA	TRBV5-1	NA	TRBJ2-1	CASSMSSHNEQFF	TGCGCCAGCAGCATGTCGTCCCACAATGAGCAGTTCTTC
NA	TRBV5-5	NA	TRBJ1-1	CASSTRGNTEAFF	TGTGCCAGCAGCACTCGGGGGAACACTGAAGCTTTCTTT
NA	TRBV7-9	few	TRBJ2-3	CASSLASTGTDTQYF	TGTGCCAGCAGCTTAGCGTCCACAGGGACAGATACGCAGTATTTT
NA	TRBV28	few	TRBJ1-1	CASRPGGVVFTEAFF	TGTGCCAGCAGGCCCGGAGGGGTAGTCTTCACTGAAGCTTTCTTT
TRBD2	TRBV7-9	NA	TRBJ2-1	CVSSWTSGGAGQFF	TGTGTCAGCAGTTGGACTAGCGGGGGGGCAGGGCAGTTCTTC
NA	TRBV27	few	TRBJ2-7	CASSPTPGLGHEQYF	TGTGCCAGCAGTCCTACACCTGGACTGGGCCACGAGCAGTACTTC
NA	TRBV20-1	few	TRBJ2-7	CSASPSDYEQYF	TGCAGTGCTAGCCCTAGCGACTACGAGCAGTACTTC
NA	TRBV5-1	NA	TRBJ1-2	CASSAGGDRPNYGYTF	TGCGCCAGCAGCGCGGGAGGGGACCGTCCCAACTATGGCTACACCTTC
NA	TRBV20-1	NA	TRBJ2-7	CSASDRSDEQYF	TGCAGTGCTAGTGACAGGAGCGACGAGCAGTACTTC
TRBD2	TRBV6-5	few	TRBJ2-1	CASSYPSLAGTEQFF	TGTGCCAGCAGTTACCCCAGCCTAGCGGGAACTGAGCAGTTCTTC
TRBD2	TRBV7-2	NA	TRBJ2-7	CASSDPGLEVYEQYF	TGTGCCAGCAGCGACCCGGGACTAGAGGTCTACGAGCAGTACTTC
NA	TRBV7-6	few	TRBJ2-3	CASSLGLPEGTDTQYF	TGTGCCAGCAGCTTAGGACTACCAGAAGGCACAGATACGCAGTATTTT
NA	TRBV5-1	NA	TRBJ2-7	CASSLEGGKVYEQYF	TGCGCCAGCAGCTTGGAGGGCGGGAAGGTATACGAGCAGTACTTC
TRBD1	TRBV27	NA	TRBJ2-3	CASSPPTGTTDTQYF	TGTGCCAGCAGTCCCCCGACAGGGACCACAGATACGCAGTATTTT
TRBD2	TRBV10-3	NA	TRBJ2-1	CAISESLLTSGTHSGQFF	TGTGCCATCAGTGAGTCCCTCCTGACTAGCGGCACCCACTCTGGGCAGTTCTTC
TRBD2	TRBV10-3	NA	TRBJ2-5	CAISRTSGSRETQYF	TGTGCCATCAGCAGGACTAGCGGGAGCCGAGAGACCCAGTACTTC
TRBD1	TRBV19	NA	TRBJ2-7	CASSIAGTEAYEQYF	TGTGCCAGTAGTATAGCCGGGACAGAAGCCTACGAGCAGTACTTC
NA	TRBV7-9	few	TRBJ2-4	CASSVREWDIQYF	TGTGCCAGCAGCGTCCGGGAGTGGGACATTCAGTACTTC
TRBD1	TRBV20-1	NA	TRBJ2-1	CSAQGGDRDEQFF	TGCAGTGCTCAGGGCGGCGACAGGGATGAGCAGTTCTTC
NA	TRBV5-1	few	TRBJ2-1	CASSSLPYNEQFF	TGCGCCAGCAGCTCACTCCCTTACAATGAGCAGTTCTTC
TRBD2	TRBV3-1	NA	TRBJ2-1	CASSQSASGRDMDEQFF	TGTGCCAGCAGCCAGTCGGCTAGCGGGAGGGATATGGATGAGCAGTTCTTC
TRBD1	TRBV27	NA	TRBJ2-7	CASRDRVRSYEQYF	TGTGCCAGCAGAGACAGGGTGCGGTCCTACGAGCAGTACTTC
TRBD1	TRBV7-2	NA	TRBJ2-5	CASSPGGRGQETQYF	TGTGCCAGCAGCCCAGGGGGAAGGGGCCAAGAGACCCAGTACTTC
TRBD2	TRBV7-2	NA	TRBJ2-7	CASSLGGTSTYGQYF	TGTGCCAGCAGCTTAGGGGGGACTAGCACCTACGGGCAGTACTTC
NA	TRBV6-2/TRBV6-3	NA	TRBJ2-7	CASNRPGQAGGRAYEQYF	TGTGCCAGCAACCGCCCGGGACAGGCTGGCGGGAGGGCCTACGAGCAGTACTTC
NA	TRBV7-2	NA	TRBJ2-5	CASSPQARLYQETQYF	TGTGCCAGCAGCCCACAAGCCCGGCTGTACCAAGAGACCCAGTACTTC
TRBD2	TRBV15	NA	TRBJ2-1	CATRPGTRDNEQFF	TGTGCCACCAGACCCGGGACTAGGGACAATGAGCAGTTCTTC
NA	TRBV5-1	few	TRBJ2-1	CASSLFGTGGHNEQFF	TGCGCCAGCAGCTTGTTCGGAACAGGCGGCCACAATGAGCAGTTCTTC
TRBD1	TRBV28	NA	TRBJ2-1	CASKQTGFSEQFF	TGTGCCAGCAAACAGACAGGGTTCAGCGAGCAGTTCTTC
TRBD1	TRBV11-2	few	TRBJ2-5	CASSLRDSETQYF	TGTGCCAGCAGCTTACGGGACAGCGAGACCCAGTACTTC
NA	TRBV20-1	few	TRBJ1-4	CSARSQGEKLFF	TGCAGTGCTAGAAGCCAGGGCGAAAAACTGTTTTTT
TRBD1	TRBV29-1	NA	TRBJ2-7	CSVGQGATYEQYF	TGCAGCGTTGGGCAGGGGGCAACCTACGAGCAGTACTTC
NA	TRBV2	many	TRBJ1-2	CASVENYGYTF	TGTGCCAGCGTGGAGAACTATGGCTACACCTTC
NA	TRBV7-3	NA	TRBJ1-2	CASSPEGGGFNYGYTF	TGTGCCAGCAGCCCGGAAGGGGGAGGTTTTAACTATGGCTACACCTTC
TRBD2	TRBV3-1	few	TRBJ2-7	CASSQVFTSGVGYEQYF	TGTGCCAGCAGCCAAGTGTTCACTAGCGGAGTGGGCTACGAGCAGTACTTC
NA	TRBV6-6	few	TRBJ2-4	CASSHGQGGEGIQYF	TGTGCCAGCAGCCACGGGCAGGGGGGAGAAGGCATTCAGTACTTC
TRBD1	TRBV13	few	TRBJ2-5	CASSLSIPGQGTETQYF	TGTGCCAGCAGCTTATCTATACCGGGACAGGGTACGGAGACCCAGTACTTC
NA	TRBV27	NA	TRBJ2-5	CASSRWGKGRETQYF	TGTGCCAGCAGCAGATGGGGGAAGGGTCGGGAGACCCAGTACTTC
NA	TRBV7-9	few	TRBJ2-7	CASSMSSSYEQYF	TGTGCCAGCAGCATGTCCAGCTCCTACGAGCAGTACTTC
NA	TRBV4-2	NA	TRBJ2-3	CASSQALGSGTDTQYF	TGTGCCAGCAGCCAAGCGCTAGGTTCTGGAACAGATACGCAGTATTTT
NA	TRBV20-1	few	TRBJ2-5	CSARDRVLETQYF	TGCAGTGCTAGAGATCGGGTTTTGGAGACCCAGTACTTC
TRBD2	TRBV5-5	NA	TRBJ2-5	CASSSPGLAGETQYF	TGTGCCAGCAGCTCCCCGGGACTAGCGGGAGAGACCCAGTACTTC
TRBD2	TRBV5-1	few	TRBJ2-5	CASRLALETQYF	TGCGCCAGCAGACTAGCGTTGGAGACCCAGTACTTC
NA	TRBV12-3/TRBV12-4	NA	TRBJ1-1	CASSPWGTLNTEAFF	TGTGCCAGCAGCCCCTGGGGGACCTTGAACACTGAAGCTTTCTTT
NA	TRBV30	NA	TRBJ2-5	CAWSVAGAETQYF	TGTGCCTGGAGTGTAGCCGGAGCTGAGACCCAGTACTTC
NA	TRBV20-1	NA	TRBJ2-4	CSARGGKNIQYF	TGCAGCGCTAGGGGGGGCAAAAACATTCAGTACTTC
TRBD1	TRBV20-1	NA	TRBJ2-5	CSAGPTGVQETQYF	TGCAGTGCTGGGCCCACAGGGGTCCAAGAGACCCAGTACTTC